One and the same sample provided the 18 T cell receptor beta chains below, sequenced in a study of blood T cell repertoires in COVID-19. Some clones are missing from TCRdb's copy, which holds only in-frame ones; the method was immunoSEQ multiplex PCR. The sample includes roughly 250,000 clones, more than 85% seen only once; the top ten take about 1.5%. Sequencing input: PBMCs or T cells enriched from blood (not recorded which). All receptors derive from a woman between 50 and 59 years old who had recovered from COVID-19.

V usage is TRBV19 and J usage is TRBJ2-1; 9 bases match TRBD2. Germline-derived CDR1 and CDR2 are LNHDA and SQIVND (reference sequence). Trimming took 4 bases from V and 8 from J; bases not matched to a gene: 12. The CDR3 contains 16 residues. The CDR3 nucleotides read TGTGCCAGTAGTACTAGCGGGATAACGCGAGGGGATGAGCAGTTCTTC. Translating it yields CASSTSGITRGDEQFF.

The chain links TRBV5-1 to TRBJ1-5, with D unclear. The CDR3 spans 14 residues. V lost 4 bases and J lost 0, with 8 bases in between. Germline V lookup: CDR1 SGHRS, CDR2 YFSETQ. The CDR3 region has the DNA TGCGCCAGCAGCGTGGACGGTAGCAATCAGCCCCAGCATTTT. As protein: CASSVDGSNQPQHF.

J is TRBJ1-2 and V is TRBV11-2; 8 bases align to TRBD1. Looked up from germline, CDR1 is SGHAT and CDR2 is FQNNGV. V gave up 5 bases and J gave up 8 bases; unmatched junction bases: 7. CDR3 size: 13 residues. The CDR3 here is CASSHGTGRGYTF. In DNA form, the CDR3 reads TGTGCCAGCAGCCACGGGACAGGTCGCGGCTACACCTTC.

The chain has TRBV30 and TRBJ2-1; 11 nucleotides match TRBD2. Germline V lookup: CDR1 GTSNPN, CDR2 SVGIG (reference sequence). Unmatched junction bases numbered 3, after V lost 0 bases and J lost 2 bases. The CDR3 loop spans 16 amino acids. The CDR3 loop is CAWSVGTSGPYNEQFF. Here the CDR3 DNA reads TGTGCCTGGAGTGTAGGGACTAGCGGACCCTACAATGAGCAGTTCTTC.

V is TRBV24-1 and J is TRBJ2-3; the D is unclear. Germline loops: CDR1 KGHDR, CDR2 SFDVKD. V lost 8 bases and J 0 bases, leaving 8 bases between the germline ends. This CDR3 contains 13 residues. For the CDR3, the DNA is TGTGCCACCACAGCGCCTAGCACAGATACGCAGTATTTT. Its translation is CATTAPSTDTQYF.

The chain carries TRBV10-3 and TRBJ2-6; the D is unclear. The V end lost 3 bases, the J end lost 0 bases, and 9 bases lay between the germline ends. The CDR3 totals 16 residues. From germline, CDR1 is ENHRY and CDR2 SYGVKD. The CDR3 loop is CAISESTLSGANVLTF. DNA for the CDR3: TGTGCCATCAGTGAATCGACTCTCTCTGGGGCCAACGTCCTGACTTTC.

This chain connects TRBV13 to TRBJ2-1, with 13 bases aligning to TRBD2. V lost 5 bases to trimming and J lost 0 bases; unmatched junction nucleotides: 19. The CDR3 totals 22 residues. CDR1 and CDR2 from the germline V gene are PRHDT and FYEKMQ (reference sequence). The CDR3 DNA reads TGTGCCAGCAGCCTAACTCGCTCAAGGACTAGCGGGAGTCTCAGCTCCTACAATGAGCAGTTCTTC. Protein product: CASSLTRSRTSGSLSSYNEQFF.

This chain connects TRBV19 to TRBJ2-5, with 9 bases identical to TRBD2. The junction had 5 bases not matched to a gene; V was cut back by 4 bases and J by 5 bases. CDR3 length: 14 amino acids. Germline CDR1 and CDR2: LNHDA and SQIVND (reference sequence). Written as DNA, the CDR3 is TGTGCCAGTAGTAACCTAGCGGGACGGGAGACCCAGTACTTC. Protein: CASSNLAGRETQYF.

For the CDR3, the DNA is TGTGCCAGCAGCGTAGACAGTTTGGGGAGCACAGATACGCAGTATTTT. It translates to CASSVDSLGSTDTQYF. The V gene is TRBV28, the J gene TRBJ2-3; D might be TRBD1 (5 bases). The germline CDR1 and CDR2 sequences are MDHEN and SYDVKM. The V end was cut by 6 bases, the J end by 0 bases, with 16 bases between. The CDR3 contains 16 residues.

The chain joins TRBV28 to TRBJ2-1, with 7 bases matching TRBD2. Germline CDR1 and CDR2: MDHEN and SYDVKM. The CDR3 spans 16 residues. With V trimmed by 5 bases and J by 6 bases, 13 bases remained unmatched. CDR3: CASSPPNTGGLNEQFF. In DNA form, the CDR3 reads TGTGCCAGCAGTCCACCTAATACGGGAGGCCTCAATGAGCAGTTCTTC. The full variable domain, its missing parts supplied by reference TRBV28 and TRBJ2-1, is DVKVTQSSRYLVKRTGEKVFLECVQDMDHENMFWYRQDPGLGLRLIYFSYDVKMKEKGDIPEGYSVSREKKERFSLILESASTNQTSMYLCASSPPNTGGLNEQFFGPGTRLTVL.

CDR3 sequence (DNA): TGTGCCAGCAGCGAGTTCGGACAGGGGACAGATACGCAGTATTTT. Protein sequence: CASSEFGQGTDTQYF. V and J are TRBV5-5 and TRBJ2-3; 9 bases are shared with TRBD1. With 4 bases clipped from V and 3 bases from J, the junction kept 6 bases outside the gene matches. Per the germline V gene, CDR1 is SGHKS and CDR2 is YYEKEE (reference sequence). The CDR3 loop spans 15 amino acids.

The chain recombines TRBV9 with TRBJ2-7, with TRBD2 matching 7 bases. The germline CDR1 and CDR2 sequences are SGDLS and YYNGEE. After removal of 2 bases from V and 6 bases from J, the junction contained 11 bases not matched to a gene. The length of the CDR3 is 15 residues. CDR3: CASSVSSGMASEQYF. DNA of the CDR3: TGTGCCAGCAGCGTCTCAAGCGGGATGGCTAGCGAGCAGTACTTC. The variable domain in full, with the rest retrieved from reference TRBV9 and TRBJ2-7, is DSGVTQTPKHLITATGQRVTLRCSPRSGDLSVYWYQQSLDQGLQFLIQYYNGEERAKGNILERFSAQQFPDLHSELNLSSLELGDSALYFCASSVSSGMASEQYFGPGTRLTVT.

The chain carries TRBV30 and TRBJ2-7; 8 bases agree with TRBD1. The V gene's germline CDR1 is GTSNPN and CDR2 SVGIG (reference sequence). V lost 0 bases, J lost 9 bases, and 4 bases stayed unmatched. This CDR3 spans 12 amino acids. In DNA, the CDR3 is TGTGCCTGGAGTGTGGACAGGGTTCGGCAGTACTTC. This gives the protein CAWSVDRVRQYF.

V is TRBV12-3 or TRBV12-4 and J is TRBJ1-1, with D perhaps matching TRBD1 (6 bases). The CDR3 is 11 residues long. V dropped 2 bases and J dropped 9 bases, with 7 bases sitting between them. This CDR3 is CASSLRGKAFF. The CDR3 nucleotides are TGTGCCAGCAGTTTAAGGGGGAAAGCTTTCTTT.

The rearrangement links TRBV7-3 to TRBJ1-2; tentatively, D is TRBD1 (6 bases). V dropped 4 bases and J dropped 5 bases, with 11 bases sitting between them. There are 13 residues in the CDR3. Germline values: CDR1 SGHTA, CDR2 FQGTGA. CDR3 sequence: CASSSQQGYGYTF. CDR3 in DNA: TGTGCCAGCAGCTCTCAACAGGGTTATGGCTACACCTTC.

The chain links TRBV15 to TRBJ1-1, with a tentative D call TRBD1 (6 bases). This CDR3 is 14 amino acids long. V was trimmed by 0 bases and J by 10 bases, leaving 15 bases between them. Germline values: CDR1 LNHNV, CDR2 YYDKDF (reference sequence). CDR3 DNA sequence: TGTGCCACCAGCAGAGATGTACAGGGCGGTTCAGCTTTCTTT. Translating gives CATSRDVQGGSAFF.

In its sample, this clone was seen a few times. V and J are TRBV7-2 and TRBJ1-2, with 9 bases fitting TRBD1. Germline lookup yields CDR1 SGHTA and CDR2 FQGNSA. V trimming: 5 bases; J trimming: 7 bases; junction bases outside the gene matches: 8. The CDR3 is 14 residues long. In DNA, the CDR3 is TGTGCCAGCAGCATGGGACAGGGCGGTGGTGGCTACACCTTC. Translation gives CASSMGQGGGGYTF.

On this clone itself: This CDR3 is also generated by other DNA sequences in the sample. This chain joins TRBV7-3 and TRBJ1-1; 7 bases line up with TRBD1. The CDR3 runs to 13 residues. With V trimmed by 5 bases and J by 1 base, 1 base remained unmatched. Germline V lookup: CDR1 SGHTA, CDR2 FQGTGA. The CDR3 loop reads CASSRQGNTEAFF. CDR3 DNA: TGTGCCAGCAGCCGACAGGGGAACACTGAAGCTTTCTTT.